The 15 T cell receptor beta chains in this list originate from one sample, sequenced in a study of early T cells in non-severe SARS-CoV-2 infection. TCRdb passed the 5' RACE reads through MiXCR, listing each CDR3 protein once. The repertoire consists of tens of thousands of distinct CDR3 sequences, with around 12% occurring once and the leading ten covering more than 3.5%. The sequenced sample was whole blood. All receptors derive from an adult who was a healthcare worker with PCR-confirmed SARS-CoV-2 infection or an uninfected control (not recorded which).

The chain recombines TRBV21-1 with TRBJ2-7; the DNA was not used to check the table's D call, TRBD2. TRBV21-1 is classified as a pseudogene. This CDR3 has 15 residues. DNA of the CDR3: TGTGCCAGCAGCAAACGTTCCAGCGGGGGTTTCGAGCAGTACTTC. Protein product: CASSKRSSGGFEQYF.

This clonotype showed up many times. The chain is built from TRBV24-1 and TRBJ2-5; D unclear. Per the germline V gene, CDR1 is KGHDR and CDR2 is SFDVKD. The CDR3 is 18 residues long. V shed 3 bases and J shed 2 bases, with 21 bases lying between them. CDR3 DNA: TGTGCCACCAGTGATGCCGACTCATTCATAGGCCTTCAAGAGACCCAGTACTTC. Encoded protein: CATSDADSFIGLQETQYF.

This clonotype was found a few times. The chain is built from TRBV11-2 and TRBJ2-2, with unresolved D. The germline CDR1 and CDR2 sequences are SGHAT and FQNNGV. Trimming pared 4 bases from V and 4 bases from J, leaving 7 bases between. The CDR3 totals 13 residues. As DNA, the CDR3 is TGTGCCAGCAGCTCGTTATTCACCGGGGAGCTGTTTTTT. Translation: CASSSLFTGELFF. The full variable domain, with the rest looked up from reference TRBV11-2 and TRBJ2-2, is EAGVAQSPRYKIIEKRQSVAFWCNPISGHATLYWYQQILGQGPKLLIQFQNNGVVDDSQLPKDRFSAERLKGVDSTLKIQPAKLEDSAVYLCASSSLFTGELFFGEGSRLTVL.

This clonotype was seen at least ten times. The V and J genes are TRBV5-1 and TRBJ1-1; D may be TRBD1 (6 bases). The CDR3 contains 14 residues. V dropped 3 bases and J dropped 1 base, with 10 bases sitting between them. Germline CDR1 is SGHRS and CDR2 is YFSETQ. DNA of the CDR3: TGCGCCAGCAGCTCGGGACAAGGGAACACTGAAGCTTTCTTT. Amino acids: CASSSGQGNTEAFF.

This clonotype was seen ten or more times. The CDR3, as DNA: TGTGCCAGCAGTGCTGGGCCCCCCTACGAGCAGTACTTC. Its translation: CASSAGPPYEQYF. The V call is TRBV25-1, the J call TRBJ2-7, with D uncertain. The CDR3 sequence is 13 residues long. In germline, CDR1 is MGHDK, CDR2 SYGVNS. Trimming took off 4 bases at V and 2 bases at J, with 9 bases between the two ends.

This clonotype was seen a few times. This chain uses TRBV7-2 with TRBJ2-2; D possibly corresponds to TRBD1 (6 bases). This CDR3 is 15 amino acids long. Trimming left V 3 bases short and J 4 bases short, with 12 bases between. Germline V gene data show CDR1 as SGHTA and CDR2 as FQGNSA. CDR3 in DNA: TGTGCCAGCAGCTTGCAGGGGACGAGCACCGGGGAGCTGTTTTTT. Translation gives CASSLQGTSTGELFF.

This chain uses TRBV6-1 with TRBJ2-7, with D maybe TRBD2 (6 bases). This CDR3 has 16 residues. The germline V gene has CDR1 MNHNS and CDR2 SASEGT. The germline V and J ends were trimmed by 3 bases and 0 bases, with 15 bases remaining between them. The DNA of the CDR3 is TGTGCCAGCAGTGATCCGGTCGGGGGACTCTCCTACGAGCAGTACTTC. This codes for CASSDPVGGLSYEQYF.

This clonotype was recorded at least ten times. V gene TRBV5-1 combines with J gene TRBJ2-7; a possible D gene is TRBD1 (6 bases). The CDR3 has 14 amino acids. Germline V CDR1 and CDR2: SGHRS, YFSETQ. V lost 5 bases to trimming and J lost 4 bases, with 16 bases between them. CDR3 nucleotide sequence: TGCGCCAGCAGTTCCCAGGGGACGGGATACGAGCAGTACTTC. Protein: CASSSQGTGYEQYF.

This clonotype came up a few times. CDR3 sequence: CASSLRGLENYEQYF. CDR3 DNA sequence: TGTGCCAGCAGTCTAAGGGGACTAGAGAACTACGAGCAGTACTTC. The V and J genes are TRBV12-3 or TRBV12-4 and TRBJ2-7; 8 bases line up with TRBD2. Trimming removed 5 bases from V and 3 bases from J; junction bases left unmatched: 9. The CDR3 is 15 residues long.

Concerning this clonotype: The germline gene is not matched at one end of the junction; a read error may be the cause. In nucleotides, the CDR3 is TGTGCTAGCAGCTTGTGGGGCCCAGATACGCAGTATTTT. Its protein is CASSLWGPDTQYF. This chain links TRBV7-7 with TRBJ2-3; weak D call: TRBD1 (5 bases). Germline CDR1 is SSHAT and CDR2 is FNYEAQ (reference sequence). CDR3 length: 13 residues.

This clonotype appeared once. V and J are TRBV20-1 and TRBJ1-3; D gene uncertain. The CDR3 runs to 13 residues. V was clipped by 3 bases and J by 4 bases, with 10 bases between them. CDR1 is DFQATT and CDR2 is SNEGSKA in the germline V gene (reference sequence). CDR3: CSASLLPGNTIYF. For the CDR3, the DNA is TGCAGTGCTAGTCTACTGCCGGGAAACACCATATATTTT.

This chain links TRBV3-1 with TRBJ1-4; weak D call: TRBD1 (6 bases). The V end lost 2 bases, the J end lost 10 bases, and 14 bases lay between the germline ends. CDR3 size: 14 residues. Germline CDR1 reads LGHDT; CDR2 reads YNNKEL (reference sequence). In nucleotides, the CDR3 is TGTGCCAGCAGCCAACGGGGGCTCGATGGAAAACTGTTTTTT. Amino acids: CASSQRGLDGKLFF.

This clonotype was detected only a few times. V usage is TRBV29-1 and J usage is TRBJ1-5, with D tentatively TRBD1 (5 bases). The CDR3 totals 12 residues. Germline assignment: CDR1 SQVTM and CDR2 ANQGSEA. V gave up 6 bases and J gave up 8 bases, with 14 bases separating them. DNA for the CDR3: TGCAGCGTGGGACTGCCTGGGGAGCCCCAGCATTTT. Its protein is CSVGLPGEPQHF. The whole variable domain, filled in from reference TRBV29-1 and TRBJ1-5, reads SAVISQKPSRDICQRGTSLTIQCQVDSQVTMMFWYRQQPGQSLTLIATANQGSEATYESGFVIDKFPISRPNLTFSTLTVSNMSPEDSSIYLCSVGLPGEPQHFGDGTRLSIL.

V usage is TRBV5-6 and J usage is TRBJ1-4; no clear D gene. In germline, CDR1 is SGHDT, CDR2 YYEEEE. V was cut by 1 base and J by 8 bases, with 15 bases left in between. The CDR3 is 15 amino acids. This CDR3 is CASSLRQNQWEKLFF. The CDR3 DNA reads TGTGCCAGCAGCTTGAGGCAGAACCAATGGGAAAAACTGTTTTTT.

This clonotype was detected only a few times. V is TRBV24-1 and J is TRBJ1-2, with TRBD1 matching 8 bases. The junction had 0 bases not matched to a gene; V was cut back by 4 bases and J by 6 bases. This CDR3 spans 12 amino acids. In germline, CDR1 is KGHDR, CDR2 SFDVKD. The CDR3 reads CATSETGDGYTF. The DNA for the CDR3 is TGTGCCACCAGTGAGACAGGGGATGGCTACACCTTC.